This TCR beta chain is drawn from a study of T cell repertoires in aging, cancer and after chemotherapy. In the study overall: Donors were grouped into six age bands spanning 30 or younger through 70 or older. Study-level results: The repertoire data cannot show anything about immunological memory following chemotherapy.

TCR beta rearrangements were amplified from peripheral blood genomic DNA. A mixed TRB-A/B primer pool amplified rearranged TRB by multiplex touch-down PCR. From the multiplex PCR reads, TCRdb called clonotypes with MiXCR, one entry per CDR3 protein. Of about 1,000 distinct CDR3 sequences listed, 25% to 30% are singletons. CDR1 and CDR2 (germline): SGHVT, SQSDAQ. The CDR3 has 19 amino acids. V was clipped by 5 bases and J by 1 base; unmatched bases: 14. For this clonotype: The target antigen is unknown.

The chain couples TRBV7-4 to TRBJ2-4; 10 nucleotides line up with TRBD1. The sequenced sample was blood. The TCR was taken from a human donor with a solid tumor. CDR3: CASSRREGQGRTAKNIQYF. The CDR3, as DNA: TGTGCCAGCAGCCGCAGGGAGGGACAGGGGCGGACGGCCAAAAACATTCAGTACTTC.